This entry lists 15 T cell receptor beta chains sequenced from one sample in a study of blood T cell repertoires in COVID-19. The repertoire was sequenced with immunoSEQ multiplex PCR; TCRdb's copy has only in-frame clones and lacks some. The sample includes about 92,000 clones, around 67% of them seen just once. The sample consisted of peripheral blood. The receptor source for this set is a woman aged 60-75 years in a cohort sampled during active or convalescent COVID-19.

The sample holds a few counts of this clone. The V gene is TRBV18, the J gene TRBJ1-5; 8 nucleotides align to TRBD1. V lost 2 bases and J lost 3; bases outside the gene matches: 3. This CDR3 is 15 amino acids long. The germline V gene encodes CDR1 KGHSH and CDR2 LQKENI. Here the CDR3 DNA reads TGTGCCAGCTCACCAGGACAGGGTAACAATCAGCCCCAGCATTTT. Translation gives CASSPGQGNNQPQHF. Based on the CDR3 plus reference TRBV18 and TRBJ1-5, the full variable domain is NAGVMQNPRHLVRRRGQEARLRCSPMKGHSHVYWYRQLPEEGLKFMVYLQKENIIDESGMPKERFSAEFPKEGPSILRIQQVVRGDSAAYFCASSPGQGNNQPQHFGDGTRLSIL.

A few counts support this clone. The chain uses TRBV21-1 and TRBJ1-5; TRBD1, as called in the table, went unchecked against the DNA. TRBV21-1 is assigned pseudogene status. The CDR3 spans 19 residues. In DNA, the CDR3 is TGTGCCAGCAACGAGCCACGAGTTCGACAGGGCATTAGCAATCAGCCCCAGCATTTT. Encoded protein: CASNEPRVRQGISNQPQHF.

Here the CDR3 reads CASSPHRGEGTEAFF. CDR3 DNA sequence: TGTGCCAGCAGCCCCCACAGGGGGGAAGGCACTGAAGCTTTCTTT. The chain combines TRBV11-2 with TRBJ1-1, with 8 bases that match TRBD1. This CDR3 is 15 amino acids long. Per the germline V gene, CDR1 is SGHAT and CDR2 is FQNNGV. V was clipped by 5 bases and J by 4 bases; unmatched bases: 9.

This clone occurred once. This chain uses TRBV28 with TRBJ2-7; D may be TRBD1 (5 bases). There are 15 residues in the CDR3. V was shortened by 3 bases and J by 9 bases, with 21 bases between the two germline ends. Looked up from germline, CDR1 is MDHEN and CDR2 is SYDVKM. CDR3 region: CASSFASQGFNGQYF. The CDR3 DNA reads TGTGCCAGCAGTTTTGCTTCCCAGGGTTTTAATGGGCAGTACTTC.

This clone appeared a single time. The chain recombines TRBV29-1 with TRBJ2-7; possible D gene TRBD2, 6 bases. Germline V CDR1 and CDR2: SQVTM, ANQGSEA. The V end was cut by 4 bases, the J end by 1 base, with 14 bases between. The CDR3 is 14 residues long. The CDR3 loop reads CSVAWGGDSYEQYF. The CDR3 DNA reads as TGCAGCGTTGCGTGGGGAGGCGATTCCTACGAGCAGTACTTC.

This rearrangement joins TRBV6-1 to TRBJ1-2; D remains unclear. V lost 2 bases, J lost 4 bases, and 8 bases lay in between. This CDR3 is 13 amino acids long. Germline CDR1 MNHNS, CDR2 SASEGT. The CDR3 DNA follows: TGTGCCAGCAGTGAATCCGGTCCCTATGGCTACACCTTC. Translating it yields CASSESGPYGYTF.

DNA of the CDR3: TGTGCCAGCAGCAAAATGCTAACAGGCCGGAACACCGGGGAGCTGTTTTTT. It is translated as CASSKMLTGRNTGELFF. The V call is TRBV21-1, the J call TRBJ2-2; the tabulated D call, TRBD1, remains unverified against the DNA. TRBV21-1 is an annotated pseudogene. The CDR3 length is 17 residues.

The chain uses TRBV20-1 and TRBJ2-7; no firm D call. Germline-derived CDR1 and CDR2 are DFQATT and SNEGSKA (reference sequence). Trimming stripped 3 bases from V and 2 bases from J, with 20 bases between. This CDR3 is 16 amino acids long. CDR3 amino acids: CSASYFGGTETYEQYF. For the CDR3, the DNA is TGCAGTGCTAGTTATTTCGGTGGAACAGAGACCTACGAGCAGTACTTC.

This clone came up a few times. J is TRBJ1-5 and V is TRBV4-1; tentatively, D is TRBD1 (6 bases). The germline V gene has CDR1 MGHRA and CDR2 YSYEKL. The CDR3 runs 15 residues. Trimming pared 0 bases from V and 6 bases from J, leaving 12 bases between. CDR3 in amino acids: CASSQDLGAAQPQHF. The CDR3 nucleotides read TGCGCCAGCAGCCAAGATCTGGGGGCTGCTCAGCCCCAGCATTTT.

The V call is TRBV3-1 (or the pseudogene TRBV3-2), the J call TRBJ1-1; D unclear. The CDR3 loop spans 16 amino acids. Germline values: CDR1 LGHDT, CDR2 YNNKEL (reference sequence). V shed 1 base and J shed 5 bases, with 17 bases lying between them. The CDR3 loop reads CASSQVANIRLTEAFF. CDR3 DNA sequence: TGTGCCAGCAGCCAAGTGGCAAATATTCGCCTGACTGAAGCTTTCTTT.

This clone was seen more than once but under ten times. V and J are TRBV7-2 and TRBJ1-3; 7 nucleotides match TRBD1. CDR1 and CDR2 from the germline V gene are SGHTA and FQGNSA. This CDR3 region has 16 residues. V shed 5 bases, J shed 0 bases, and the junction held 7 bases outside the gene matches. The CDR3 loop reads CASSRQGGYSGNTIYF. The DNA for the CDR3 is TGTGCCAGCAGCCGTCAGGGGGGTTACTCTGGAAACACCATATATTTT.

The chain has TRBV6-2 or TRBV6-3 and TRBJ1-6; no reliable D call. The CDR3 has 14 amino acids. Deletions cut 6 bases from V and 6 bases from J, with 12 bases between. Per the germline V gene, CDR1 is MNHEY and CDR2 is SVGEGT. The CDR3 loop reads CASSDPGPNSPLHF. The CDR3 region has the DNA TGTGCCAGCAGCGACCCAGGTCCTAATTCACCCCTCCACTTT.

The chain combines TRBV9 with TRBJ2-3; TRBD2 matches at 7 bases. Germline values: CDR1 SGDLS, CDR2 YYNGEE. The trim removed 0 bases at V and 3 bases at J, leaving 10 bases unmatched. CDR3 length: 17 residues. Here the CDR3 DNA reads TGTGCCAGCAGCGTAGCTTTATCCAGCGGGGAAACAGATACGCAGTATTTT. Protein sequence: CASSVALSSGETDTQYF. Combining the CDR3 with reference TRBV9 and TRBJ2-3 gives the whole variable domain DSGVTQTPKHLITATGQRVTLRCSPRSGDLSVYWYQQSLDQGLQFLIQYYNGEERAKGNILERFSAQQFPDLHSELNLSSLELGDSALYFCASSVALSSGETDTQYFGPGTRLTVL.

The chain couples TRBV28 to TRBJ2-6; 11 bases map to TRBD1. The germline gives CDR1 MDHEN, CDR2 SYDVKM. The CDR3 runs to 19 residues. Trimming cost V 8 bases and J 3 bases; bases outside gene matches: 15. CDR3 amino acids: CASFPSPGQGVGGANVLTF. DNA for the CDR3: TGTGCCAGCTTTCCTTCACCGGGACAGGGGGTCGGTGGGGCCAACGTCCTGACTTTC.

The CDR3 protein is CASSISGTSGGRDQYF. The DNA for the CDR3 is TGTGCCAGTAGTATTAGTGGGACTAGCGGGGGTAGGGACCAGTACTTC. The rearrangement links TRBV19 to TRBJ2-5; 14 bases line up with TRBD2. J lost 10 bases, V lost 3 bases, and 10 bases had no gene match. The CDR3 totals 16 residues. CDR1 and CDR2 (germline): LNHDA, SQIVND (reference sequence).